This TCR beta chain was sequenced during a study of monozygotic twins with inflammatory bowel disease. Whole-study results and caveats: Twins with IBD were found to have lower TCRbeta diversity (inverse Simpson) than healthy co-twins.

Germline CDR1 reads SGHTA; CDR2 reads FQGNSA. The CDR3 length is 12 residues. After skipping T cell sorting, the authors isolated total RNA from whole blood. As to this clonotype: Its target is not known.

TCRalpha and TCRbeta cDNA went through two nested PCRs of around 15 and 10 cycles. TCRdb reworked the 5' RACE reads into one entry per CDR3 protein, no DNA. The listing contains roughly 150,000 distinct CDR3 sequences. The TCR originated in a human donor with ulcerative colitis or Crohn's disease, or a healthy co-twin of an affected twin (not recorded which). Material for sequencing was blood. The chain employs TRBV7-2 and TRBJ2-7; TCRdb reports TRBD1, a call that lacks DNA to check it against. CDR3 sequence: CASSYRGNEQYF.